This T cell receptor (beta chain) was captured in a study of T cell clonotyping in hematopoietic cell transplantation (dated by TCRdb to the early 2020s). Regarding the research as a whole: In the study, some 140 blood samples were gathered from 35 to 45 consecutive transplant recipients and their related donors. Recruitment of patients ran from 2015 to early 2017, and follow-up continued until late 2020 or until death. Beyond this particular receptor, the publication reports: Recipient TCR diversity fell after transplant, with pathologically expanded clonotypes rising progressively from day 30 to day 180. Sample size was limited, and cells were not sorted, so CD4 and CD8 repertoire contributions could not be separated. Broader TCR repertoire diversity after transplant was predicted by Inverse Simpson Index values from donors and from recipients before transplant. Overlap with donor repertoires was found for only a small fraction of recipient repertoires, with over 95% found to appear de novo at the given depth.

CDR1 MRHNA and CDR2 SNTAGT were looked up in the germline V gene. The cysteine opens and the phenylalanine closes a CDR3 of 13 amino acids. This entry keeps only the CDR3 DNA: 39 bases, framed from base 1. The germline ends are 19 bases apart after V is trimmed by 10 bases and J by 9 bases. With the immunoSEQ assay, which is a bias-controlled multiplex PCR relying on V- and J-specific primers, TCR beta CDR3 regions were amplified from genomic DNA. A proprietary barcode and Illumina adapter sequences were added to the CDR3 amplicons in a second PCR step. CDR3 libraries were sequenced on an Illumina MiSeq instrument. The original pipeline was this. Export and quality control were performed with immunoSEQ Analyzer 3.0, and downstream analyses were performed with R Bioconductor and Immunarch. Only productive rearrangements in the normalized downsampled data set went into calculating the repertoire metrics. Clonotypes larger than 5 templates in the normalized cohort were defined as pathologically expanded. The Inverse Simpson Index was used to measure repertoire diversity. CMV-specificity analyses were carried out on the non-normalized data set to capture all clonotypes. Drawn from immuneACCESS, this table holds only the in-frame rearrangements with V and J called that TCRdb kept. Clones are partly lost; checked studies trace under half to an unresolved V gene and leave the rest unexplained. V, J and clone size derive from that table, while D and trimming were established from the DNA sequence. This sample comprises fewer than 45,000 clones, around 90% of them detected only once. The ten largest clones capture roughly 1.8% of the sample.

Blood samples for TCR beta sequencing were given by related transplant donors. Nuclei Lysis Solution was used to extract genomic DNA from fresh or cryopreserved unfractionated peripheral blood mononuclear cells. Comment on this clone: Its antigen is unknown. No much larger clonotype is one base removed from it; base qualities were not supplied.

The receptor was derived from a woman aged 40 to 50 in good health. Some clones in this sample may be carry-over from other donors' samples. This receptor chain uses TRBV6-4 and TRBJ1-5; matching of 5 bases hints at TRBD1 as the D gene. The sample comprised peripheral blood mononuclear cells. The CDR3 protein sequence reads: CATTRGKVGPQHF. The DNA reads as follows: TGTGCCACGACGAGGGGTAAAGTAGGGCCCCAGCATTTT.